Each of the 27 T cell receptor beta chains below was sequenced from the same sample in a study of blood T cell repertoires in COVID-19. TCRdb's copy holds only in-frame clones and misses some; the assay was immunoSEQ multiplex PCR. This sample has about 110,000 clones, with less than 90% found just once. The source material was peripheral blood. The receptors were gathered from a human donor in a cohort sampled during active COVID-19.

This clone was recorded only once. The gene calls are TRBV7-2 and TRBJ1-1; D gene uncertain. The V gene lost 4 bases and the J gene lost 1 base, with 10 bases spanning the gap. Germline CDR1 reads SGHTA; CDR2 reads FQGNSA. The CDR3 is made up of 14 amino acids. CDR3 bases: TGTGCCAGCAGCTCAGGCATGCCGAACACTGAAGCTTTCTTT. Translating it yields CASSSGMPNTEAFF.

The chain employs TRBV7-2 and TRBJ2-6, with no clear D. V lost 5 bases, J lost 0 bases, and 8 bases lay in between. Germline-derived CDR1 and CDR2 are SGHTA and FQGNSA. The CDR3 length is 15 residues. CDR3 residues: CASSPQFSGANVLTF. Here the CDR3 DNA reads TGTGCCAGCAGCCCCCAGTTCTCTGGGGCCAACGTCCTGACTTTC.

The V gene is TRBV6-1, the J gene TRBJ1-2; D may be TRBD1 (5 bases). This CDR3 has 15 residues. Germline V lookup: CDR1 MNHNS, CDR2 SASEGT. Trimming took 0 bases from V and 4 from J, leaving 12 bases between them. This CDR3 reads CASSEAHQGSYGYTF. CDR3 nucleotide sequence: TGTGCCAGCAGTGAAGCTCACCAGGGAAGCTATGGCTACACCTTC.

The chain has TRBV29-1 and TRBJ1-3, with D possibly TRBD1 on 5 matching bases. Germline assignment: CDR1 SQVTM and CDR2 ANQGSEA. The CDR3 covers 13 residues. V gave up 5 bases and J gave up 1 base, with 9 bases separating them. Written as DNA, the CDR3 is TGCAGCGTTTGGGGGGGGTCTGGAAACACCATATATTTT. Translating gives CSVWGGSGNTIYF.

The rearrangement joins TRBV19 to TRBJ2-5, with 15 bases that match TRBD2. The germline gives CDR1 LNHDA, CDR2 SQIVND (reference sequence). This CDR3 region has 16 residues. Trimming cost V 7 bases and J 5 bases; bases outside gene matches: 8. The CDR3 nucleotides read TGTGCCAGTAACGGGGGACTAGCGGGAGGCCGGGAGACCCAGTACTTC. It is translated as CASNGGLAGGRETQYF.

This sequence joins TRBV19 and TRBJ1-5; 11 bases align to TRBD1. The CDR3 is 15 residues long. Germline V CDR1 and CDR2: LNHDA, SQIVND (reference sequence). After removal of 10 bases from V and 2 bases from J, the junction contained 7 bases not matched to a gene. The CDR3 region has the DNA TGTGCCACTAGATCGGGACAGGGGGGCAATCAGCCCCAGCATTTT. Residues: CATRSGQGGNQPQHF.

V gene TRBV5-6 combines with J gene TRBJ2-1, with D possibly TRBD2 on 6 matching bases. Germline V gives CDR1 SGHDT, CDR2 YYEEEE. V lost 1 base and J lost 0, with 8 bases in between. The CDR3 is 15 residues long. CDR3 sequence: CASSLTGSSYNEQFF. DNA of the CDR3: TGTGCCAGCAGCTTGACCGGGAGCTCCTACAATGAGCAGTTCTTC.

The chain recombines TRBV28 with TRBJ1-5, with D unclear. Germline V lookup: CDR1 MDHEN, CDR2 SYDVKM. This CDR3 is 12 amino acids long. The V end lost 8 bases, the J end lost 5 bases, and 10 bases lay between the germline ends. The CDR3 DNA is TGTGCCAGCGGCAACGGGTATCAGCCCCAGCATTTT. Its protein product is CASGNGYQPQHF.

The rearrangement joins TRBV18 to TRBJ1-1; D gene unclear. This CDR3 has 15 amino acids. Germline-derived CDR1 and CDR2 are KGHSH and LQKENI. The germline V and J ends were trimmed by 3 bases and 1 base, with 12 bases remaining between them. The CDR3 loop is CASSPGVVRNTEAFF. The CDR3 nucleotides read TGTGCCAGCTCACCCGGGGTTGTTCGGAACACTGAAGCTTTCTTT.

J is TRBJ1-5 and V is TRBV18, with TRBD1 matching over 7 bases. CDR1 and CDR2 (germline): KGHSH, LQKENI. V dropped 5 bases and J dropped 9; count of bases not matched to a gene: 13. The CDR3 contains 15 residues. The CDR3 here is CASSERRGEFLPQHF. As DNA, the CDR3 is TGTGCCAGCTCAGAACGCAGGGGGGAGTTTCTGCCCCAGCATTTT.

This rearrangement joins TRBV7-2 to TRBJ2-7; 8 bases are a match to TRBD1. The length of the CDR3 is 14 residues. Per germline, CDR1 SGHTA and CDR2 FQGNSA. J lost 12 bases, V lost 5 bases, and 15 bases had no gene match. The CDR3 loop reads CASSLRAGTGDMYV. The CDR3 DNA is TGTGCCAGCAGCCTCCGTGCAGGGACAGGAGACATGTACGTC.

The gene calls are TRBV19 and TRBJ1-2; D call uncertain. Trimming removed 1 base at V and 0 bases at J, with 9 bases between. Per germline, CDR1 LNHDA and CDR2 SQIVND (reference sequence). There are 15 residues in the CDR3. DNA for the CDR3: TGTGCCAGTAGTATAGCTTCAGGAACTAACTATGGCTACACCTTC. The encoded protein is CASSIASGTNYGYTF.

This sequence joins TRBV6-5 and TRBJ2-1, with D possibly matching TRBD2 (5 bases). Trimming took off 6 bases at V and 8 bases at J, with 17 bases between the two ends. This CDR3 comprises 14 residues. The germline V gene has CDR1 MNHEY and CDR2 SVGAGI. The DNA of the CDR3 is TGTGCCAGCAGCCTAGCATCCGCACTATATGAGCAGTTCTTC. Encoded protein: CASSLASALYEQFF.

This chain's CDR3 is CASSQEPSGRATDTQYF. CDR3 bases: TGCGCCAGCAGCCAAGAGCCTAGCGGGAGGGCCACAGATACGCAGTATTTT. The chain couples TRBV4-3 to TRBJ2-3; 12 bases map to TRBD2. Germline V gene data show CDR1 as LGHNA and CDR2 as YSLEER. The junction had 3 bases not matched to a gene; V was cut back by 0 bases and J by 2 bases. The CDR3 length is 17 residues.

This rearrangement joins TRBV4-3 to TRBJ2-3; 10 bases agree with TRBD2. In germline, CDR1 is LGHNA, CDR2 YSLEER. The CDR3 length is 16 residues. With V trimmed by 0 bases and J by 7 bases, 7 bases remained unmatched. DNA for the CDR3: TGCGCCAGCAGCCAAGAGCATAGCGGGAGGTCGAATACGCAGTATTTT. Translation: CASSQEHSGRSNTQYF.

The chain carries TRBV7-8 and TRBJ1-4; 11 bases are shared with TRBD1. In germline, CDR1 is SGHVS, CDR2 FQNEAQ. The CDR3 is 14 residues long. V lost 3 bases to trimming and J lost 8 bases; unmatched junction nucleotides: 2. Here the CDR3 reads CASSLGQGGEKLFF. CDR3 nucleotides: TGTGCCAGCAGCTTGGGACAGGGGGGGGAAAAACTGTTTTTT. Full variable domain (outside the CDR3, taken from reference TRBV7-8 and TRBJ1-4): GAGVSQSPRYKVAKRGQDVALRCDPISGHVSLFWYQQALGQGPEFLTYFQNEAQLDKSGLPSDRFFAERPEGSVSTLKIQRTQQEDSAVYLCASSLGQGGEKLFFGSGTQLSVL.

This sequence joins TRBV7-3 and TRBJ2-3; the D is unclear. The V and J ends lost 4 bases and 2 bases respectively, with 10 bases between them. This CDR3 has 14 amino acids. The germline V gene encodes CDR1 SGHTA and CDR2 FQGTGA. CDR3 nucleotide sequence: TGTGCCAGCAGCTCCCTAGGAGCCACAGATACGCAGTATTTT. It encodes CASSSLGATDTQYF.

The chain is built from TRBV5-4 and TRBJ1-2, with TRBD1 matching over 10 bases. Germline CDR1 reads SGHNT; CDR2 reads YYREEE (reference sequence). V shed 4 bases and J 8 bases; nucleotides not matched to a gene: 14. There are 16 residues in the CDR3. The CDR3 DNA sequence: TGTGCCAGCAGCAGTAATACCGACAGGGGGCCTGGCGGCTACACCTTC. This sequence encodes CASSSNTDRGPGGYTF.

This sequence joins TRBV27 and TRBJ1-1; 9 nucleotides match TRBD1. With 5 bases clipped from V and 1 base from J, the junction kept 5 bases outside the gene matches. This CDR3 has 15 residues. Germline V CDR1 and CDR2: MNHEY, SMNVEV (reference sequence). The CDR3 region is CASSPQGAQNTEAFF. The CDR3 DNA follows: TGTGCCAGCAGTCCACAGGGGGCTCAGAACACTGAAGCTTTCTTT.

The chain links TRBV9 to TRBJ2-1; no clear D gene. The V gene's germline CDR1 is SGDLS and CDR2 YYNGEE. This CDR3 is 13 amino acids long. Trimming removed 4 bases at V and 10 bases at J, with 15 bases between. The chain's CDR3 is CASSPVGSTEQFF. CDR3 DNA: TGTGCCAGCAGCCCAGTGGGCTCTACCGAGCAGTTCTTC. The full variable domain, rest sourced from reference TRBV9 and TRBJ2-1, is DSGVTQTPKHLITATGQRVTLRCSPRSGDLSVYWYQQSLDQGLQFLIQYYNGEERAKGNILERFSAQQFPDLHSELNLSSLELGDSALYFCASSPVGSTEQFFGPGTRLTVL.

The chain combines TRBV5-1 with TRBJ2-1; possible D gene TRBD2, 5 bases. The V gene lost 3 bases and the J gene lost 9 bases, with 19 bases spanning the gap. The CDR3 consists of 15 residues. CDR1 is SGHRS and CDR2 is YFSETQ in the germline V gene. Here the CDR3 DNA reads TGCGCCAGCAGCTCGCTTGGGAGCGGCCCAGGTGAGCAGTTCTTC. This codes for CASSSLGSGPGEQFF.

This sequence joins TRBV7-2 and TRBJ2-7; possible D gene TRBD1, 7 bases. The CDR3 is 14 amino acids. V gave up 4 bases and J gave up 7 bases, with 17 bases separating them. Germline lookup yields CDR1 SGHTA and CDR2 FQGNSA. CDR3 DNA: TGTGCCAGCAGCTACCAAGGGGGCGCGGGGGAGCAGTACTTC. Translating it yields CASSYQGGAGEQYF. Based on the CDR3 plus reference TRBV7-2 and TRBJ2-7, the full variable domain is GAGVSQSPSNKVTEKGKDVELRCDPISGHTALYWYRQSLGQGLEFLIYFQGNSAPDKSGLPSDRFSAERTGGSVSTLTIQRTQQEDSAVYLCASSYQGGAGEQYFGPGTRLTVT.

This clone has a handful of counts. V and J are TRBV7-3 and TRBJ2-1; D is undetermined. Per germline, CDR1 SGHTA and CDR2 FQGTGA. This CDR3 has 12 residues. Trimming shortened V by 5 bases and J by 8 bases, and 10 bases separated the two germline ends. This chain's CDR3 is CASSATKDEQFF. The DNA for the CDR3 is TGTGCCAGCAGCGCTACTAAGGATGAGCAGTTCTTC.

Here the CDR3 reads CASSRSPSTDTQYF. CDR3 in DNA: TGTGCCAGCTCCAGGTCACCTAGCACAGATACGCAGTATTTT. This chain uses TRBV18 with TRBJ2-3; D is ambiguous. The germline V gene encodes CDR1 KGHSH and CDR2 LQKENI. V was trimmed by 6 bases and J by 0 bases, leaving 10 bases between them. The CDR3 spans 14 residues.

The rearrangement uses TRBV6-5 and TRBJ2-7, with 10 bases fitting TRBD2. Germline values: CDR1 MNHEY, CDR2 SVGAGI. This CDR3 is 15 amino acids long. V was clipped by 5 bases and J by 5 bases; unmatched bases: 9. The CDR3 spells CASSRTSGILHEQYF. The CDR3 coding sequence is TGTGCCAGCAGTCGTACTAGCGGGATTCTTCACGAGCAGTACTTC.

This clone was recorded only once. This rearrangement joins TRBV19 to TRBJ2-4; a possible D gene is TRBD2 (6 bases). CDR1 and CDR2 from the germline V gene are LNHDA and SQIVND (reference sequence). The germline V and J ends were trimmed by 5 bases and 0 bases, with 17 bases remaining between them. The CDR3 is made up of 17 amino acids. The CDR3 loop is CASSVGVGRLAKNIQYF. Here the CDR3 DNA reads TGTGCCAGTAGTGTGGGGGTGGGGAGGCTAGCCAAAAACATTCAGTACTTC.

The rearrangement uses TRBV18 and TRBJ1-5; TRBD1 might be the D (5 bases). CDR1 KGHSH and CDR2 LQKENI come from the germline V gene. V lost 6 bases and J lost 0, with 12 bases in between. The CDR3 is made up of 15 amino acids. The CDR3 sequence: CASSLGGDSNQPQHF. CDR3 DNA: TGTGCCAGCTCCCTCGGGGGGGATAGCAATCAGCCCCAGCATTTT.